This T cell receptor beta chain came from a study of T cell responses to AZD1222 COVID-19 vaccine. Study-wide findings and caveats: The repertoires were collected only after the peak T cell response. Seropositive at baseline were only a handful of AZD1222 recipients.

Concerning this clone itself: Its specificity is not known.

V was pared by 3 bases and J by 8 bases, with 4 bases of the junction left unmatched. Looked up from germline, CDR1 is SGHTA and CDR2 is FQGNSA. The CDR3 runs 15 residues. Profiling relied on immunoSEQ multiplex PCR, and the TCRdb table lists in-frame clones only, not all of them. The table shows around 120,000 clones, with about 92% occurring only once. The TCR comes from an adult who received the AZD1222 COVID-19 vaccine. The starting material was peripheral blood, obtained 28 days after the second AZD1222 dose. This chain links TRBV7-2 with TRBJ1-6; 10 bases fit TRBD1. The CDR3 here is CASSLKGTGDSPLHF. The DNA of the CDR3 is TGTGCCAGCAGCTTGAAAGGGACAGGGGATTCACCCCTCCACTTT.